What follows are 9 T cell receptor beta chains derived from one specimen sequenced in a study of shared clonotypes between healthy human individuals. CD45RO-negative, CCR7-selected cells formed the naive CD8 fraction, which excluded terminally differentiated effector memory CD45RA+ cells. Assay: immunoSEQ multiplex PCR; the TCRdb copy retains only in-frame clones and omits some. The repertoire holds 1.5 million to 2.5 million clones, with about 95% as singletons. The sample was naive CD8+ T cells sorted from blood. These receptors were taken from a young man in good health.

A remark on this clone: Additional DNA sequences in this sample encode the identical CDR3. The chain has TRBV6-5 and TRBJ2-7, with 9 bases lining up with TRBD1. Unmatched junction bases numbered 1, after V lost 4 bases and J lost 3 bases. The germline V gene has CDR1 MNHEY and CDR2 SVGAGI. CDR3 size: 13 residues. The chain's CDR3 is CASSWDRDYEQYF. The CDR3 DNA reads TGTGCCAGCAGTTGGGACAGGGACTACGAGCAGTACTTC.

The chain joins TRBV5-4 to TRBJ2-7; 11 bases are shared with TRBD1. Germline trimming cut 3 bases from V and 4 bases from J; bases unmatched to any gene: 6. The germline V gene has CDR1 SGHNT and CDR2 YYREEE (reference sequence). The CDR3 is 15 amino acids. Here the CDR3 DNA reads TGTGCCAGCAGCTCCTCCGGGACAGGGGGTTACGAGCAGTACTTC. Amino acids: CASSSSGTGGYEQYF. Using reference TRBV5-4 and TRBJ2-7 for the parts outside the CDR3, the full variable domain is ETGVTQSPTHLIKTRGQQVTLRCSSQSGHNTVSWYQQALGQGPQFIFQYYREEENGRGNFPPRFSGLQFPNYSSELNVNALELDDSALYLCASSSSGTGGYEQYFGPGTRLTVT.

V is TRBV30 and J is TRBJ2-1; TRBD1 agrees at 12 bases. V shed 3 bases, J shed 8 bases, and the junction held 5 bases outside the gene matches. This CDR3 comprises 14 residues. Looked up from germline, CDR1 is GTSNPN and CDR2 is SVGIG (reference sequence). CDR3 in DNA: TGTGCCTGGAGCGGGACAGGGGGCACGGATGAGCAGTTCTTC. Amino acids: CAWSGTGGTDEQFF.

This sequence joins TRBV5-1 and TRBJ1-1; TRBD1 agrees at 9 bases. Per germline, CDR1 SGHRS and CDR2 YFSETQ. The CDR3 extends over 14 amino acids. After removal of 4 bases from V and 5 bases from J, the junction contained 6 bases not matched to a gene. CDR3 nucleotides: TGCGCCAGCAGCGCAACAGGGGGCTGGACTGAAGCTTTCTTT. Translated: CASSATGGWTEAFF.

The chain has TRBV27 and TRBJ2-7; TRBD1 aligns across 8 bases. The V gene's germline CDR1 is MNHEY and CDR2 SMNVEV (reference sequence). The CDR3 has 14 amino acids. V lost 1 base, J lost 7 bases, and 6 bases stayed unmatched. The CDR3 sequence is CASSLWQGAGEQYF. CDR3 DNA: TGTGCCAGCAGTTTATGGCAGGGGGCGGGTGAGCAGTACTTC.

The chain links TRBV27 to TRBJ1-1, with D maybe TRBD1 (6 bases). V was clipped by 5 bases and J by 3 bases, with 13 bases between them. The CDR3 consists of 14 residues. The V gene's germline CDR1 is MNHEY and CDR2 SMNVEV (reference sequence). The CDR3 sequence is CASSLKTGHTEAFF. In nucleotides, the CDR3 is TGTGCCAGCAGTCTGAAAACAGGGCACACTGAAGCTTTCTTT.

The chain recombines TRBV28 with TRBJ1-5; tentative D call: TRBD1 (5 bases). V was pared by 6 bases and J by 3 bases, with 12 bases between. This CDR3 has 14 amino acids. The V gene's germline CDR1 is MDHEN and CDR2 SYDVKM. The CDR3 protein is CASRWDQYNQPQHF. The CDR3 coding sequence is TGTGCCAGCAGATGGGACCAATACAATCAGCCCCAGCATTTT.

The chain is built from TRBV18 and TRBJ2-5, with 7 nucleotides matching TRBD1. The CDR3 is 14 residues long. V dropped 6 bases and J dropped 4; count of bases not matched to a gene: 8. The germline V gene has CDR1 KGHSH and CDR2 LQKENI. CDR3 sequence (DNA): TGTGCCAGCTCGATAACAGGGGTCGGAGAGACCCAGTACTTC. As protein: CASSITGVGETQYF. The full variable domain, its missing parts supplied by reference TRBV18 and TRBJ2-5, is NAGVMQNPRHLVRRRGQEARLRCSPMKGHSHVYWYRQLPEEGLKFMVYLQKENIIDESGMPKERFSAEFPKEGPSILRIQQVVRGDSAAYFCASSITGVGETQYFGPGTRLLVL.

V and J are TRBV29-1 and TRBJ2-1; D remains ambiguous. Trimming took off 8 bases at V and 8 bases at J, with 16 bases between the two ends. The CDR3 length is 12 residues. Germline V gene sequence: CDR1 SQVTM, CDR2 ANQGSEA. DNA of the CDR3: TGCAGCTGCGCCGGCAGCGTAGATGAGCAGTTCTTC. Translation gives CSCAGSVDEQFF.